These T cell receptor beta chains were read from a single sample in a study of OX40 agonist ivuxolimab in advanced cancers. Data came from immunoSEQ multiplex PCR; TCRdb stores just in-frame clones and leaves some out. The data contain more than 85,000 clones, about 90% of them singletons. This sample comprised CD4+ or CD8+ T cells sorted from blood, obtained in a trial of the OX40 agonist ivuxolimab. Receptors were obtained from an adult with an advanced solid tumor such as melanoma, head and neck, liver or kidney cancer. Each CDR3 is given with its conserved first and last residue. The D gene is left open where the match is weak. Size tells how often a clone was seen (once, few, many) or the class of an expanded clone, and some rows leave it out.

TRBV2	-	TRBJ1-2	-	TGTGCCAGCAGTGAGGCCAGAGACTATGGCTACACCTTC	CASSEARDYGYTF
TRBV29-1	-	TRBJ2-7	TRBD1	TGCAGCGTTGAGGGACAGGCGACCGACGAGCAGTACTTC	CSVEGQATDEQYF
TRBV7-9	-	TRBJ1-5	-	TGTGCCAGCAGCTTACGGGATCAGCCCCAGCATTTT	CASSLRDQPQHF
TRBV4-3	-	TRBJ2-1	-	TGCGCCAGCAGCCAAGCGGATGAGCAGTTCTTC	CASSQADEQFF
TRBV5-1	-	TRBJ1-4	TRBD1	TGCGCCAGCAGCTCGGGACAGACTAATGAAAAACTGTTTTTT	CASSSGQTNEKLFF
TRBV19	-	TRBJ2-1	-	TGTGCCAGTAGTATGTACACCCGGACCTTCCTCAATGAGCAGTTCTTC	CASSMYTRTFLNEQFF
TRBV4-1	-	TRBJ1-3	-	TGCGCCAGCAGCCAAGATCCCGGCCGTATACAGGGTATTGGTAACACCATATATTTT	CASSQDPGRIQGIGNTIYF
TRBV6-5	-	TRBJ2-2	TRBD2	TGTGCCAGCAGTTTCGGACTAGCAGCAGCCGGGGAGCTGTTTTTT	CASSFGLAAAGELFF
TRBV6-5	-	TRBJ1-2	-	TGTGCCAGCAGTTACTCGGGACATCGAGGCTACACCTTC	CASSYSGHRGYTF
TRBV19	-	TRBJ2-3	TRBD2	TGTGCCAGTAGTATTCGACTAGCGGCTAGCACAGATACGCAGTATTTT	CASSIRLAASTDTQYF
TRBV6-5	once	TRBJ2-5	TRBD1	TGTGCCAGCAGTTACTCGGACAGGGGAGGCCGGGAGACCCAGTACTTC	CASSYSDRGGRETQYF
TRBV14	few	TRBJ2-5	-	TGTGCCAGCAGCCCCACGACCTCGACAGGATGGGAGACCCAGTACTTC	CASSPTTSTGWETQYF
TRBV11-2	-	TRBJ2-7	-	TGTGCCAGCAGCCGAGGGGCGGTAGAGCAGTACTTC	CASSRGAVEQYF
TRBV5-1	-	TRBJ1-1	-	TGCGCCAGCAGCTTTCAGCCTTTTCGGGGGGCAGGTACTGAAGCTTTCTTT	CASSFQPFRGAGTEAFF
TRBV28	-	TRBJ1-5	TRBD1	TGTGCCAGCAGCCAGACAGGGGGGGCTCAGCCCCAGCATTTT	CASSQTGGAQPQHF
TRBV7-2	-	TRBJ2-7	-	TGTGCCAGCAGCTTACTCCGGGAGCGACAGGCGTACTTC	CASSLLRERQAYF
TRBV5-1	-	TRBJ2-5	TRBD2	TGCGCCAGCAGCTTGAAACTAGCGGGAGGGCCGGACCGCGAGACCCAGTACTTC	CASSLKLAGGPDRETQYF
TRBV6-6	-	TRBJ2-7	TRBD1	TGTGCCAGCTACCAGGGGACAGGGCTGGGGACGAAGCAGTACTTC	CASYQGTGLGTKQYF
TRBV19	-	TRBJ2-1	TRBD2	TGTGCCAGTAGTATGCGACTAGCGGGAGTTGGGAACTACAATGAGCAGTTCTTC	CASSMRLAGVGNYNEQFF
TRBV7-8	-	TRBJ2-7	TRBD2	TGTGCCAGCAGCTCGGGACTAGCGGGAGGACACTACGAGCAGTACTTC	CASSSGLAGGHYEQYF